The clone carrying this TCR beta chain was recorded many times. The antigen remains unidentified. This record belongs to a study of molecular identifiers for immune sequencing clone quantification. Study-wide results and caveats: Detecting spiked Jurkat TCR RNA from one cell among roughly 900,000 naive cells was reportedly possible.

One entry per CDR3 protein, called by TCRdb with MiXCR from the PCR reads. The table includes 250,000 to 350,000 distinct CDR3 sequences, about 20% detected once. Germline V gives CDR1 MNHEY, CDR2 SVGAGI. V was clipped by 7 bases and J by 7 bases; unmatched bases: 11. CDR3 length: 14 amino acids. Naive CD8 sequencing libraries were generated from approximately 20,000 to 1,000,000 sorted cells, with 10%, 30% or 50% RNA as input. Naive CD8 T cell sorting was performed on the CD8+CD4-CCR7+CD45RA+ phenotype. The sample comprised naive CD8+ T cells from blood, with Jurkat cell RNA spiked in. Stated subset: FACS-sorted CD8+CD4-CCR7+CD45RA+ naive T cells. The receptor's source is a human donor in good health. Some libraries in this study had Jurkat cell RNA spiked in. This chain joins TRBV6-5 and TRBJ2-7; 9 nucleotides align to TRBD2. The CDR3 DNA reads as TGTGCCAGCACGCCGGGTAGCGGGAGTCGAGAGCAGTACTTC. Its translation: CASTPGSGSREQYF.